This passage covers 8 T cell receptor beta chains from one sample sequenced in a study of CD8+CD57+ T cells in acquired aplastic anemia. Investigators profiled TCR beta VDJ and CDR3 from genomic DNA template. TCRdb independently ran MiXCR on the reads; one entry per CDR3 protein. The sample yields some 150,000 distinct CDR3 sequences, 70% to 80% seen once. Whoever was chosen for sequencing had shown CD8+CD57+ cell expansion by flow cytometry. The source material was sorted CD4+, CD8+, or CD8+CD57+ T cells (not recorded which) from PBMCs. The receptors come from a human donor with aplastic anemia.

This rearrangement joins TRBV10-3 to TRBJ2-7; no firm D call. V shed 2 bases and J shed 3 bases, with 5 bases lying between them. CDR1 ENHRY and CDR2 SYGVKD come from the germline V gene. The CDR3 contains 12 residues. In nucleotides, the CDR3 is TGTGCCATCAGTGAGACGAACTACGAGCAGTACTTC. Its protein product is CAISETNYEQYF.

The rearrangement uses TRBV7-2 and TRBJ2-2; a possible D gene is TRBD2 (5 bases). The germline V and J ends were trimmed by 2 bases and 0 bases, with 7 bases remaining between them. Germline V gives CDR1 SGHTA, CDR2 FQGNSA. The CDR3 is made up of 15 amino acids. The CDR3 sequence: CASSLTGSNTGELFF. Written as DNA, the CDR3 is TGTGCCAGCAGCTTAACGGGATCGAACACCGGGGAGCTGTTTTTT.

On this clonotype: It is unclear where the CDR3 begins or ends on the DNA, so no DNA is shown, and the CDR3 is as TCRdb lists it. This sequence joins TRBV12-3 or TRBV12-4 and TRBJ2-1; the table's D call, TRBD2, has no DNA check behind it. The CDR3 spans 15 amino acids, including both terminal residues. CDR3 residues: CASSTSPGGHNEQFF.

This CDR3 reads CSARDPGTGDQPQHF. CDR3 in DNA: TGCAGTGCTAGAGATCCCGGGACAGGGGATCAGCCCCAGCATTTT. This sequence joins TRBV20-1 and TRBJ1-5; TRBD1 agrees at 10 bases. The CDR3 length is 15 residues. Germline V gives CDR1 DFQATT, CDR2 SNEGSKA (reference sequence). Germline trimming cut 0 bases from V and 5 bases from J; bases unmatched to any gene: 4.

This clonotype was recorded once. The V gene is TRBV24-1, the J gene TRBJ2-3; 8 bases line up with TRBD2. V lost 0 bases and J lost 10; bases outside the gene matches: 11. The CDR3 runs 16 residues. CDR1 is KGHDR and CDR2 is SFDVKD in the germline V gene. The CDR3 DNA reads TGTGCCACCAGTGATTTGCCCGGGAGGGCGTTCGATGCGCAGTATTTT. The encoded protein is CATSDLPGRAFDAQYF.

A few counts support this clonotype. This chain links TRBV6-2 or TRBV6-3 with TRBJ2-3, with D perhaps matching TRBD2 (6 bases). Germline CDR1 MNHEY, CDR2 SVGEGT. Between the trimmed V and J ends, which lost 2 bases and 4 bases, there was a span of 13 bases. This CDR3 is 15 amino acids long. The CDR3 sequence: CASSYKEAGSDTQYF. The CDR3 coding sequence is TGTGCCAGCAGTTACAAAGAGGCGGGGTCAGATACGCAGTATTTT.

J is TRBJ2-5 and V is TRBV5-4; D is possibly TRBD2 (7 bases). V shed 9 bases and J shed 5 bases, with 20 bases lying between them. This CDR3 comprises 14 residues. Germline V gene data show CDR1 as SGHNT and CDR2 as YYREEE (reference sequence). CDR3 bases: TGTGCCACCAACGAAGGGGGGGAATGGGAGACCCAGTACTTC. It yields the protein CATNEGGEWETQYF.

There are a few counts of this clonotype. J is TRBJ2-7 and V is TRBV30; 9 positions agree with TRBD2. Per germline, CDR1 GTSNPN and CDR2 SVGIG (reference sequence). Trimming at V came to 5 bases and at J to 3 bases, leaving 5 bases not matched to a gene. This CDR3 is built from 13 residues. The CDR3 sequence: CAWAGGRGYEQYF. CDR3 DNA sequence: TGTGCCTGGGCGGGAGGGCGAGGCTACGAGCAGTACTTC.